The rows below give T cell receptor beta chains drawn from one sample of a study of cytomegalovirus exposure and HLA in healthy donors. Here immunoSEQ multiplex PCR was the method, and the copy in TCRdb shows in-frame clones only, minus some. The table has 100,000 to 150,000 clones, about nine tenths seen once. The sequencing sample was made of PBMCs. The receptor source for this set is a man aged 25-45 years in good health and CMV-seronegative. The CDR3 runs from the conserved cysteine through the conserved F or W. Fields, in order: D gene, V gene, J gene, clone size, CDR3 DNA, CDR3 protein. The D gene is left open where the match is weak. A row's size may be missing; if present it is once, few, many or a size class.

d_gene: .; v_gene: TRBV29-1; j_gene: TRBJ2-3; abundance: few; CDR3nt: TGCAGCGGAACGACGAGTAGCGTGTCGGGGATCACAGATACGCAGTATTTT; CDR3aa: CSGTTSSVSGITDTQYF
d_gene: .; v_gene: TRBV7-9; j_gene: TRBJ1-4; abundance: once; CDR3nt: TGTGCCAGCAGCTTAGGGATGGGAGACCGCGAAAAACTGTTTTTT; CDR3aa: CASSLGMGDREKLFF
d_gene: .; v_gene: TRBV30; j_gene: TRBJ1-5; abundance: .; CDR3nt: TGTGCCTGGAGCCAGTCGGGGTACAATCAGCCCCAGCATTTT; CDR3aa: CAWSQSGYNQPQHF
d_gene: TRBD1; v_gene: TRBV5-5; j_gene: TRBJ2-5; abundance: .; CDR3nt: TGTGCCAGCTTCAAGACAGGGGGCTCCCCAGAGACCCAGTACTTC; CDR3aa: CASFKTGGSPETQYF
d_gene: TRBD2; v_gene: TRBV18; j_gene: TRBJ2-3; abundance: .; CDR3nt: TGTGCCAGCTCACCCCCTCGAGAGGGAGGGAGGCGAGGTACGCAGTATTTT; CDR3aa: CASSPPREGGRRGTQYF
d_gene: .; v_gene: TRBV10-3; j_gene: TRBJ1-2; abundance: .; CDR3nt: TGTGCCATCAGTGAGTGGTCGACAGGTTCGGTGGAGGGCTACACCTTC; CDR3aa: CAISEWSTGSVEGYTF
d_gene: TRBD2; v_gene: TRBV18; j_gene: TRBJ2-1; abundance: .; CDR3nt: TGTGCCAGCTCGGTCTCGGGACTAGCGGGCATCAATGAGCAGTTCTTC; CDR3aa: CASSVSGLAGINEQFF
d_gene: TRBD2; v_gene: TRBV29-1; j_gene: TRBJ2-7; abundance: once; CDR3nt: TGCAGCGCCGGGGGGGGACTTAGCGGCCCTACCTACGAGCAGTACTTC; CDR3aa: CSAGGGLSGPTYEQYF
d_gene: .; v_gene: TRBV30; j_gene: TRBJ1-4; abundance: .; CDR3nt: TGTGCCTGGAGTGGAGGCAGGGCGGCTAATGAAAAACTGTTTTTT; CDR3aa: CAWSGGRAANEKLFF
d_gene: .; v_gene: TRBV5-1; j_gene: TRBJ2-6; abundance: .; CDR3nt: TGCGCCAGCGCCAACAGGGCGTCTGGGGCCAACGTCCTGACTTTC; CDR3aa: CASANRASGANVLTF
d_gene: TRBD1; v_gene: TRBV6-5; j_gene: TRBJ1-2; abundance: .; CDR3nt: TGTGCCAGCAGTTTCACAAACAGGGGTTCCTATGGCTACACCTTC; CDR3aa: CASSFTNRGSYGYTF
d_gene: .; v_gene: TRBV6-1; j_gene: TRBJ1-4; abundance: .; CDR3nt: TGTGCCAGCAACAGGGATGAAAAACTGTTTTTT; CDR3aa: CASNRDEKLFF
d_gene: .; v_gene: TRBV27; j_gene: TRBJ1-1; abundance: few; CDR3nt: TGTGCCAGCTCCTCAGGGGACCATTGGTACACTGAAGCTTTCTTT; CDR3aa: CASSSGDHWYTEAFF
d_gene: TRBD1; v_gene: TRBV2; j_gene: TRBJ2-4; abundance: .; CDR3nt: TGTGCCAGCAGCGAGGACAGGAAAAACATTCAGTACTTC; CDR3aa: CASSEDRKNIQYF
d_gene: TRBD2; v_gene: TRBV4-1; j_gene: TRBJ2-2; abundance: .; CDR3nt: TGCGCCAGCAGCCAAGTTCCTAGCGGGAGTGACCGGGAGCTGTTTTTT; CDR3aa: CASSQVPSGSDRELFF
d_gene: .; v_gene: TRBV11-2; j_gene: TRBJ2-1; abundance: .; CDR3nt: TGTGCCAGCAGACTCCTTTCCCACGATGAGCAGTTCTTC; CDR3aa: CASRLLSHDEQFF
d_gene: .; v_gene: TRBV7-9; j_gene: TRBJ1-1; abundance: few; CDR3nt: TGTGCCAGCAGCTTATCCCGGACAGTGAACACTGAAGCTTTCTTT; CDR3aa: CASSLSRTVNTEAFF
d_gene: TRBD1; v_gene: TRBV6-4; j_gene: TRBJ2-2; abundance: .; CDR3nt: TGTGCCAGCAGTGACGGGCAGGGGGCGAACACCGGGGAGCTGTTTTTT; CDR3aa: CASSDGQGANTGELFF
d_gene: TRBD1; v_gene: TRBV10-2; j_gene: TRBJ2-7; abundance: .; CDR3nt: TGCGCCAGCATCCAAACAGGGGGCAACGAGCAGTACTTC; CDR3aa: CASIQTGGNEQYF
d_gene: .; v_gene: TRBV7-8; j_gene: TRBJ1-2; abundance: once; CDR3nt: TGTGCCAGCAGCTTAGCTGCAGGGTATGGCTACACCTTC; CDR3aa: CASSLAAGYGYTF
d_gene: .; v_gene: TRBV2; j_gene: TRBJ2-1; abundance: .; CDR3nt: TGTGCCAGCAGGGAAGGGCTATTAGCGGCCTACAATGAGCAGTTCTTC; CDR3aa: CASREGLLAAYNEQFF
d_gene: .; v_gene: TRBV25-1; j_gene: TRBJ1-2; abundance: .; CDR3nt: TGTGCCAGCTATGGGCTTAGCTATGGCTACACCTTC; CDR3aa: CASYGLSYGYTF